A selection of T cell receptor beta chains follows, all from one sample in a study of immune evolution from preneoplasia to lung adenocarcinoma. Only in-frame clones appear in the TCRdb table, and some are missing; sequencing was by immunoSEQ multiplex PCR. The sample gives 2,500 to 3,500 clones, more than 65% of which show up once; 2% to 2.5% is in the top ten. Specimen: FFPE atypical adenomatous hyperplasia tissue from the lung. The receptors stem from an older person with lung adenocarcinoma. The CDR3 runs from the conserved cysteine through the conserved F or W. D genes are given only for firm matches. Part of the rows lack a size; the others show once, few, many or a class for expanded clones.

TGTGCCACCAGCAAGGTTGCGGGGGAGACCCAGTACTTC,CATSKVAGETQYF,.,.,TRBJ2-5,TRBV15
TGTGCCAGCAGCTTAGGGGCCAGCGAAGCTTTCTTT,CASSLGASEAFF,.,once,TRBJ1-1,TRBV11-2
TGTGCCTGGAGTGGGCTACAGGCGATCCAAGAGACCCAGTACTTC,CAWSGLQAIQETQYF,.,.,TRBJ2-5,TRBV30
TGTGCCAGCACCTCTAGCGGGGAGGGCCAAGAGACCCAGTACTTC,CASTSSGEGQETQYF,TRBD2,.,TRBJ2-5,TRBV6-1
TGTGCTAGTGGTTTGGAGGAGATACAGGTATCAGAGACCCAGTACTTC,CASGLEEIQVSETQYF,.,.,TRBJ2-5,TRBV12-5
TGCGCCAGCAGCTCCCCCACCGGGGAGCTGTTTTTT,CASSSPTGELFF,.,once,TRBJ2-2,TRBV5-1
TGTGCCAGCAGTTTATTGGGGACTATTCAAGAGACCCAGTACTTC,CASSLLGTIQETQYF,TRBD2,.,TRBJ2-5,TRBV27
TGTGCCAGTAGAGTCGTTGATGGCTACACCTTC,CASRVVDGYTF,.,few,TRBJ1-2,TRBV19
TGTGCCAGCAGCTTAAGGGTTCTAGCGGGAGCCGAGCAGTACTTC,CASSLRVLAGAEQYF,TRBD2,.,TRBJ2-7,TRBV7-2
TGTGCCAGCAGTTTTGGGGGACAGGGGGCGGGCGAGCAGTACTTC,CASSFGGQGAGEQYF,TRBD1,.,TRBJ2-7,TRBV28
TGTGCCAGCAGCGTAGGGCTAGCACCAGGCACAGATACGCAGTATTTT,CASSVGLAPGTDTQYF,.,.,TRBJ2-3,TRBV9
TGTGCCAGCAGCTTAGCGCGAGCTAGTCGTCGGTACAATGAGCAGTTCTTC,CASSLARASRRYNEQFF,.,.,TRBJ2-1,TRBV7-9
TGTGCCAGCAGTTTAACCCGGGGACTCCTTAATGAGCAGTTCTTC,CASSLTRGLLNEQFF,.,.,TRBJ2-1,TRBV27
TGTGCCAGCAGCGACAGGGGTGGAAGATCAGATACGCAGTATTTT,CASSDRGGRSDTQYF,TRBD1,.,TRBJ2-3,TRBV11-2
TGTGCCAGCAGTACGAGACAAAGCAATCAGCCCCAGCATTTT,CASSTRQSNQPQHF,.,.,TRBJ1-5,TRBV6-6
TGCGCCAGCAGCTTGGAGGTTGTCAGAGACAATGAGCAGTTCTTC,CASSLEVVRDNEQFF,.,once,TRBJ2-1,TRBV5-1
TGTGCCAGCAGTGCCAGCGCCGAAAAGACCCAGTACTTC,CASSASAEKTQYF,.,.,TRBJ2-5,TRBV6-1
TGTGCCAGTAGAGTCGTTGATGGCTATACCTTC,CASRVVDGYTF,.,.,TRBJ1-2,TRBV19
TGTGCCTGGACTAGGGGTGGGCCAGCTTTCTTT,CAWTRGGPAFF,.,.,TRBJ1-1,TRBV30
TGTGCCAGCAGCGTCGACAGGAATTTGAACACTGAAGCTTTCTTT,CASSVDRNLNTEAFF,.,.,TRBJ1-1,TRBV6-1
TGCGCCAGCAGCCAAGGGGTCGGGCCGGAAGCAACTAATGAAAAACTGTTTTTT,CASSQGVGPEATNEKLFF,.,.,TRBJ1-4,TRBV4-1
TGTGCCAGCAGTGTTCCTAATGAAAAACTGTTTTTT,CASSVPNEKLFF,.,.,TRBJ1-4,TRBV2
TGTGCCAGCAGCCTGGACAGGACCGCAGATACGCAGTATTTT,CASSLDRTADTQYF,TRBD1,once,TRBJ2-3,TRBV7-3
TGTGCCAGCAGCTTATTGAGGAATCGGAGGGTTTTGGGCATGAACACTGAAGCTTTCTTT,CASSLLRNRRVLGMNTEAFF,.,.,TRBJ1-1,TRBV13
TGTGCCAGCAGCTTAGTGGTCGGATACACAGATACGCAGTATTTT,CASSLVVGYTDTQYF,.,.,TRBJ2-3,TRBV7-3
TGTGCCAGCAGCTTAGTGGCCGGGGCTAGCGAGAGCTACGAGCAGTACTTC,CASSLVAGASESYEQYF,.,.,TRBJ2-7,TRBV7-6
TGCGCCAGCAGCAGTGGGAATTCCTACTACGATCAGTACTTC,CASSSGNSYYDQYF,.,.,TRBJ2-7,TRBV5-1
TGCGCCAGCAGCTTGGCCGTGACAACCTACGAGCAGTACTTC,CASSLAVTTYEQYF,.,.,TRBJ2-7,TRBV5-1
TGTGCCAGCAGTGATCCGGGGGCCGGTCAGCCCCAGCATTTT,CASSDPGAGQPQHF,.,.,TRBJ1-5,TRBV25-1
TGTGCCAGCAGCTTAGTAGCGGGAGTTCGCCGGAACACCGGGGAGCTGTTTTTT,CASSLVAGVRRNTGELFF,TRBD2,.,TRBJ2-2,TRBV7-9
TGTGCCAGCAGTGAAGTACTAGAGACCCAGTACTTC,CASSEVLETQYF,.,.,TRBJ2-5,TRBV2
TGCGCCAGCAGCCCGGAAAACAACCAGGGACAGATTTTACTGAAGCAGTACTTC,CASSPENNQGQILLKQYF,TRBD1,.,TRBJ2-7,TRBV5-1
TGTGCCAGCCAATTCACCGCAGGCACAGATACGCAGTATTTT,CASQFTAGTDTQYF,.,.,TRBJ2-3,TRBV28
TGTGCCAGCAGCTTATTAGGGCGGGGGACTAGCGGGAGTAGCGCCGGGGAGCTGTTTTTT,CASSLLGRGTSGSSAGELFF,TRBD2,.,TRBJ2-2,TRBV7-6
TGTGCCAGCAGCTTCCGGAGACTAGCGAAAACAGATACGCAGTATTTT,CASSFRRLAKTDTQYF,TRBD2,once,TRBJ2-3,TRBV11-3
TGTGCCAGCAGTACAGCCGGGGCCAACGTCCTGACTTTC,CASSTAGANVLTF,.,.,TRBJ2-6,TRBV9
TGTGCCAGCAGCTCACTCGTGGGGGCGGACCTGGTGGGTGAGCAGTTCTTC,CASSSLVGADLVGEQFF,.,.,TRBJ2-1,TRBV11-2
TGCAGCGTTGTCTCAGCGGGAGGACCCACCGGGGAGCTGTTTTTT,CSVVSAGGPTGELFF,TRBD2,once,TRBJ2-2,TRBV29-1
TGTGCCAGCAGTAAAAGACAGGGCGAGGCTGAAGCTTTCTTT,CASSKRQGEAEAFF,TRBD1,few,TRBJ1-1,TRBV5-6
TGTGCCAGCAGCGTAGACTACCGGCAAGAGACCCAGTACTTC,CASSVDYRQETQYF,.,.,TRBJ2-5,TRBV9
TGTGCCAGCAGCTTAGGACTAGCGGGAGTGGGTCTGGACGAGCAGTACTTC,CASSLGLAGVGLDEQYF,TRBD2,.,TRBJ2-7,TRBV7-9
TGTGCCTGGAAAAACATGAACACTGAAGCTTTCTTT,CAWKNMNTEAFF,.,.,TRBJ1-1,TRBV30
TGTGCCAGTCGCAAAGGCCCCGGGGGCGCCATGAACACTGAAGCTTTCTTT,CASRKGPGGAMNTEAFF,.,.,TRBJ1-1,TRBV19